This T cell receptor (beta chain) came from a study of T cell clonotyping in hematopoietic cell transplantation. The table came from immunoSEQ multiplex PCR; TCRdb's copy has only in-frame clones and leaves some out. The sample lists 3,500 to 4,500 clones, roughly 94% seen once, with around 0.92% in the top ten. Worth noting for this clone: Its antigen is as yet unknown.

Germline trimming cut 3 bases from V and 2 bases from J; bases unmatched to any gene: 4. The germline V gene has CDR1 LNHDA and CDR2 SQIVND (reference sequence). The CDR3 length is 14 residues. Recipient blood drawn about 28 days pretransplant and days 30, 100, 180 after. Study findings and constraints: Broader posttransplant TCR repertoire diversity was predicted by graft donor and pretransplant recipient Inverse Simpson Index values. Pathologically expanded recipient clonotypes increased progressively from day 30 to day 180 as diversity fell. Without cell sorting, CD4 versus CD8 contributions remain unresolved.

The receptor was derived from a male patient in his fifties or sixties who had an allogeneic stem cell transplant from a related donor, so the T cells may come from the graft donor. Some clones in this sample may be carry-over from other donors' samples. The sequences come from PBMCs, collected 30 days after allogeneic stem cell transplant. This rearrangement joins TRBV19 to TRBJ2-7, with 7 bases fitting TRBD1. The CDR3 DNA sequence: TGTGCCAGTAGTATTGGGGACAGAGCCTACGAGCAGTACTTC. Translated: CASSIGDRAYEQYF.